Presented here are 20 T cell receptor beta chains from one specimen sequenced in a study of prognosis after radiotherapy for stage I lung cancer. From genomic DNA, TCR beta CDR3 was amplified by two-round multiplex PCR. Individual primers that were specific to each TRBV and TRBJ gene served in first-round PCR. A single record per CDR3 protein comes from TCRdb applying MiXCR to the multiplex PCR reads. In the table there are tens of thousands of distinct CDR3 sequences, 40% to 50% of which are singletons. This specimen was PBMCs, taken before or after stereotactic body radiation therapy (not recorded which). The receptor source for this set is a donor of 50 years or more with non-small cell lung cancer.

Regarding this clonotype: At one end the junction does not follow the germline gene, possibly because of a read error. V and J are TRBV7-9 and TRBJ2-6; 13 bases agree with TRBD2. The CDR3 runs 20 residues. The V gene's germline CDR1 is SEHNR and CDR2 FQNEAQ (reference sequence). In nucleotides, the CDR3 is TGTGCCAGCAGCTTAGCCCGGACTAGCGGGAGTCAACTTCAGACGAACGTCCCGACTTTC. It is translated as CASSLARTSGSQLQTNVPTF.

This clonotype was observed at least ten times. The V gene is TRBV18, the J gene TRBJ1-4; 8 bases are shared with TRBD1. Germline-derived CDR1 and CDR2 are KGHSH and LQKENI. CDR3 size: 14 residues. Trimming removed 4 bases from V and 6 bases from J; junction bases left unmatched: 4. Here the CDR3 DNA reads TGTGCCAGCTCACTAGACAGGGGCTATGAAAAACTGTTTTTT. Translation: CASSLDRGYEKLFF.

Many counts were recorded for this clonotype. The chain employs TRBV2 and TRBJ2-1, with 11 bases lining up with TRBD2. CDR1 and CDR2 from the germline V gene are SNHLY and FYNNEI. The CDR3 covers 14 residues. The trim removed 11 bases at V and 3 bases at J, leaving 6 bases unmatched. The chain's CDR3 is CAGKGLADYNEQFF. CDR3 nucleotide sequence: TGTGCCGGGAAGGGACTAGCGGACTACAATGAGCAGTTCTTC.

In its sample, this clonotype was seen many times. The chain has TRBV28 and TRBJ1-5; 7 positions match TRBD1. This CDR3 comprises 17 residues. V lost 5 bases and J lost 4; bases outside the gene matches: 14. The V gene's germline CDR1 is MDHEN and CDR2 SYDVKM. The CDR3 reads CASSPPGPGQRNQPQHF. The CDR3 coding sequence is TGTGCCAGCAGTCCACCGGGGCCGGGACAGCGAAATCAGCCCCAGCATTTT.

In its sample, this clonotype is medium-sized. CDR3 region: CAWSGALGHDGYTF. The CDR3 nucleotides read TGTGCCTGGAGTGGGGCACTCGGGCACGATGGCTACACCTTC. V usage is TRBV30 and J usage is TRBJ1-2, with D unresolved. Germline loops: CDR1 GTSNPN, CDR2 SVGIG (reference sequence). This CDR3 contains 14 residues. V lost 1 base and J lost 6, with 15 bases in between.

This clonotype was observed many times. The V gene is TRBV5-1, the J gene TRBJ2-7; D may be TRBD1 (5 bases). Germline V lookup: CDR1 SGHRS, CDR2 YFSETQ. The ends were cut back, 1 base at V and 3 bases at J, with 11 bases in the middle. The CDR3 has 14 amino acids. CDR3 nucleotides: TGCGCCAGCAGCTTGCAGGGTGTCAGCTACGAGCAGTACTTC. Protein sequence: CASSLQGVSYEQYF.

This clonotype showed up many times. This rearrangement joins TRBV7-2 to TRBJ2-2; 8 positions match TRBD1. The junction had 7 bases not matched to a gene; V was cut back by 5 bases and J by 5 bases. CDR1 is SGHTA and CDR2 is FQGNSA in the germline V gene. The CDR3 sequence is 15 residues long. CDR3: CASSPQDRVTGELFF. In DNA form, the CDR3 reads TGTGCCAGCAGCCCTCAGGACAGGGTGACCGGGGAGCTGTTTTTT.

This clonotype was seen once. The chain recombines TRBV11-3 with TRBJ1-1; TRBD1 matches 7 bases. The V segment lost 1 base and the J segment 1 base; nucleotides outside the gene matches: 6. Germline V gene data show CDR1 as SGHNT and CDR2 as YENEEA. CDR3 length equals 16 residues. CDR3 DNA sequence: TGTGCCAGCAGCTTAGCTTTGACAGGGACGAACACTGAAGCTTTCTTT. Translation: CASSLALTGTNTEAFF.

At least ten counts were recorded for this clonotype. This chain connects TRBV2 to TRBJ1-6; perhaps TRBD1 as D (6 bases). Germline CDR1 and CDR2: SNHLY and FYNNEI. The CDR3 contains 16 residues. The V end was cut by 6 bases, the J end by 4 bases, with 16 bases between. As DNA, the CDR3 is TGTGCCAGCAGGTCGCCGGGACAAGGATATAATTCACCCCTCCACTTT. Protein sequence: CASRSPGQGYNSPLHF.

This clonotype was seen repeatedly, ten times or more. This sequence joins TRBV27 and TRBJ1-5; D gene unclear. The CDR3 is 15 amino acids. V shed 3 bases and J shed 0 bases, with 9 bases lying between them. The germline V gene has CDR1 MNHEY and CDR2 SMNVEV (reference sequence). CDR3 loop: CASSFRYPSNQPQHF. As DNA, the CDR3 is TGTGCCAGCAGTTTTCGGTACCCTAGCAATCAGCCCCAGCATTTT.

Comments on this clonotype: A far more abundant clone sits one base away, making this likely a read error. V and J are TRBV5-1 and TRBJ1-2, with D perhaps matching TRBD1 (5 bases). V was clipped by 4 bases and J by 0 bases, with 16 bases between them. This CDR3 is built from 16 residues. CDR1 and CDR2 (germline): SGHRS, YFSETQ. CDR3 coding DNA: TGCGCCAGCAGCCTCAGTGGGGGGGAGGCTAACTATGGCTACACCTTC. It yields the protein CASSLSGGEANYGYTF. Full variable domain (missing parts from reference TRBV5-1 and TRBJ1-2): KAGVTQTPRYLIKTRGQQVTLSCSPISGHRSVSWYQQTPGQGLQFLFEYFSETQRNKGNFPGRFSGRQFSNSRSEMNVSTLELGDSALYLCASSLSGGEANYGYTFGSGTRLTVV.

In this sample, this clonotype turned up a few times. Since a far larger clone is one base different, this is likely a read error. The genes are TRBV6-2 or TRBV6-3 and TRBJ2-7; the D is unclear. This CDR3 is 14 amino acids long. Trimming removed 5 bases at V and 2 bases at J, with 13 bases between. Germline V gene lookup returns CDR1 MNHEY and CDR2 SVGEGT. The CDR3 spells CASSVFGSTYEQYF. CDR3 DNA sequence: TGTGCCAGCAGTGTGTTTGGGTCTACCTACGAGCAGTACTTC.

The CDR3 loop reads CASTPTGVLNQPQHF. The CDR3 nucleotides read TGCGCCAGCACACCGACAGGGGTCCTCAATCAGCCCCAGCATTTT. The chain joins TRBV10-2 to TRBJ1-5; 8 bases match TRBD1. The CDR3 loop spans 15 amino acids. The germline V gene encodes CDR1 WSHSY and CDR2 SAAADI. J was trimmed by 3 bases and V by 7 bases; bases with no gene match: 8.

The sample holds many counts of this clonotype. The rearrangement joins TRBV12-3 or TRBV12-4 to TRBJ2-2; a weak D match, TRBD1 (6 bases). The CDR3 length is 16 residues. V was pared by 6 bases and J by 2 bases, with 16 bases between. The CDR3 DNA is TGTGCCAGCAGCCCCGGACAGCCCATCAACACCGGGGAGCTGTTTTTT. It translates to CASSPGQPINTGELFF.

There are many counts of this clonotype. V usage is TRBV7-2 and J usage is TRBJ2-5; maybe TRBD2 (6 bases). Looked up from germline, CDR1 is SGHTA and CDR2 is FQGNSA. Deletions cut 5 bases from V and 5 bases from J, with 18 bases between. The CDR3 spans 15 residues. The CDR3 DNA sequence: TGTGCCAGCAGCACGAACCGGGGGATAGGGGAGACCCAGTACTTC. Its translation: CASSTNRGIGETQYF. The variable domain in full, with the rest retrieved from reference TRBV7-2 and TRBJ2-5, is GAGVSQSPSNKVTEKGKDVELRCDPISGHTALYWYRQSLGQGLEFLIYFQGNSAPDKSGLPSDRFSAERTGGSVSTLTIQRTQQEDSAVYLCASSTNRGIGETQYFGPGTRLLVL.

This clonotype was counted ten times or more. This sequence joins TRBV6-2 or TRBV6-3 and TRBJ2-1; 7 nucleotides agree with TRBD1. The CDR3 spans 13 residues. With 6 bases clipped from V and 10 bases from J, the junction kept 9 bases outside the gene matches. Looked up from germline, CDR1 is MNHEY and CDR2 is SVGEGT. CDR3 coding DNA: TGTGCCAGCAGCTCACAGGGGAACGGGGAGCAGTTCTTC. This sequence encodes CASSSQGNGEQFF.

This clonotype was detected only once. The chain couples TRBV6-1 to TRBJ1-5; TRBD1 is a possible D gene (5 bases). V was pared by 8 bases and J by 5 bases, with 13 bases between. Germline values: CDR1 MNHNS, CDR2 SASEGT. This CDR3 contains 13 residues. CDR3 in amino acids: CASGGRGDQPQHF. In nucleotides, the CDR3 is TGTGCCAGCGGGGGGAGGGGAGATCAGCCCCAGCATTTT.

The rearrangement uses TRBV6-2 or TRBV6-3 and TRBJ1-2; D is ambiguous. This CDR3 region has 13 residues. V was pared by 5 bases and J by 11 bases, with 18 bases between. In germline, CDR1 is MNHEY, CDR2 SVGEGT. CDR3 sequence (DNA): TGTGCCAGCAGTGAAAAAGAAAACTATAGATACACCTTC. Translating gives CASSEKENYRYTF.

This clonotype has at least ten counts. The chain links TRBV2 to TRBJ2-1; 9 bases are a match to TRBD2. Germline CDR1 is SNHLY and CDR2 is FYNNEI. The CDR3 length is 15 residues. V shed 7 bases and J 5 bases; nucleotides not matched to a gene: 9. In DNA, the CDR3 is TGTGCCAGCACTAGGGCTAGCGGGACCCACAATGAGCAGTTCTTC. This encodes CASTRASGTHNEQFF.

This chain uses TRBV29-1 with TRBJ2-3; the D gene is possibly TRBD2 (7 bases). Germline V gene data show CDR1 as SQVTM and CDR2 as ANQGSEA. V was clipped by 3 bases and J by 3 bases, with 22 bases between them. The length of the CDR3 is 17 residues. CDR3 loop: CSVDGRWGAGSTDTQYF. DNA for the CDR3: TGCAGCGTTGACGGGAGGTGGGGGGCAGGGAGTACAGATACGCAGTATTTT.